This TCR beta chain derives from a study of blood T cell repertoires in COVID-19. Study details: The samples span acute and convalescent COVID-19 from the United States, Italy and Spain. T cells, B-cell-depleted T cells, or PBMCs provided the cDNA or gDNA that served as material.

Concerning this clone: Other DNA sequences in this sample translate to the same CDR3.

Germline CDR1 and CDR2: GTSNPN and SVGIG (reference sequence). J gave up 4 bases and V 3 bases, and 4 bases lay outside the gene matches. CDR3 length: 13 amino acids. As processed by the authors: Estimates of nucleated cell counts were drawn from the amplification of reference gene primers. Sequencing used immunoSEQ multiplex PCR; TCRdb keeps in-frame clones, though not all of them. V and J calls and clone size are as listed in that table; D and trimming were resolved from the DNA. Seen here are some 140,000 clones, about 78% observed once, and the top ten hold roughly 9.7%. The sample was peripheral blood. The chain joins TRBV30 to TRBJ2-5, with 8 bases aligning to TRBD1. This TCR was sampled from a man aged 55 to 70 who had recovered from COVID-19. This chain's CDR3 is CAWSQGAGETQYF. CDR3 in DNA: TGTGCCTGGAGCCAGGGGGCGGGAGAGACCCAGTACTTC.